This T cell receptor beta chain came from a study of cytomegalovirus exposure and HLA in healthy donors. Germline assignment: CDR1 SGDLS and CDR2 YYNGEE. This CDR3 has 15 residues. With 3 bases clipped from V and 2 bases from J, the junction kept 5 bases outside the gene matches. For this clone: Its target is unknown.

Study-wide findings and caveats: In a later analysis, DRB1 alleles had the most associated TCRs; HLA-C alleles the fewest.

This PCR relied on a set of 60 Vbeta primers and 13 Jbeta primers. The assay was immunoSEQ multiplex PCR, and TCRdb's table has in-frame clones only and misses some. The sample consists of about 170,000 clones, around four fifths of them appearing once. Sequencing used PBMCs. The V gene is TRBV9, the J gene TRBJ2-7; 10 bases are a match to TRBD1. The TCR originated in a young woman in good health and CMV-seronegative. CDR3 sequence (DNA): TGTGCCAGCAGCGCAACCGGGACAGGGGCCTACGAGCAGTACTTC. It specifies CASSATGTGAYEQYF.